These T cell receptor beta chains were read from a single sample in a study of T cells in Graves' hyperthyroidism and ophthalmopathy. MiXCR was run by TCRdb on the multiplex PCR reads, yielding one entry per CDR3 protein. In the table there are about 380,000 distinct CDR3 sequences, 18% of which are singletons. The source material was blood. The receptors here all came from a man younger than 35 with Graves' ophthalmopathy. Each CDR3 is given with its conserved first and last residue. Each record gives: J gene, D gene, clone size, V gene, CDR3 protein, CDR3 DNA. D genes are given only for firm matches. Clone size is not always given. Where it is, it says once, few, many or a class for expanded clones.

TRBJ2-7,TRBD2,many,TRBV5-1,CASSHAGGIAYEQYF,TGCGCCAGCAGCCACGCGGGGGGCATCGCCTACGAGCAGTACTTC
TRBJ2-3,.,.,TRBV6-2/TRBV6-3,CASGPWSTDTQYF,TGTGCCAGCGGTCCCTGGAGCACAGATACGCAGTATTTT
TRBJ1-1,.,many,TRBV6-1,CASVDGGNTEAFF,TGTGCCAGCGTGGACGGGGGAAACACTGAAGCTTTCTTT
TRBJ1-2,.,many,TRBV20-1,CSAMVSGYTF,TGCAGTGCTATGGTTAGCGGCTACACCTTC
TRBJ1-1,.,.,TRBV6-1,CASNPGPHTGAFF,TGTGCCAGCAACCCCGGGCCCCACACGGGGGCTTTCTTT
TRBJ1-4,.,few,TRBV20-1,CSARDGGFLEKLFF,TGCAGTGCTAGAGATGGAGGGTTTCTCGAAAAACTGTTTTTT
TRBJ1-1,TRBD1,many,TRBV20-1,CSALRGPNTEAFF,TGCAGTGCTCTCAGGGGGCCGAACACTGAAGCTTTCTTT
TRBJ1-2,.,.,TRBV4-1,CASSQDGRRVDTF,TGCGCCAGCAGCCAAGATGGTAGAAGGGTGGACACCTTC
TRBJ1-2,.,few,TRBV18,CASSNMTVTGMDGYTF,TGTGCCAGCTCAAATATGACGGTGACGGGGATGGATGGCTACACCTTC
TRBJ2-1,.,few,TRBV20-1,CSARDELGYNEQFF,TGCAGTGCTAGAGACGAACTTGGATACAATGAGCAGTTCTTC
TRBJ2-5,TRBD1,many,TRBV20-1,CSATSGTGGTQYF,TGCAGTGCAACCTCCGGGACAGGGGGGACCCAGTACTTC
TRBJ2-5,.,many,TRBV11-2,CASSPSRGRRETQYF,TGTGCCAGCAGCCCCTCCCGGGGAAGGCGCGAGACCCAGTACTTC
TRBJ1-6,.,.,TRBV29-1,CSVHGHRVSPLHF,TGCAGCGTTCATGGACACCGCGTATCACCCCTCCACTTT
TRBJ1-4,.,.,TRBV24-1,CATSDSTLGPTNEKLFF,TGTGCCACCAGTGATTCTACCTTAGGCCCAACTAATGAAAAACTGTTTTTT
TRBJ1-6,.,many,TRBV5-1,CASSLGADNSPLHF,TGCGCCAGCAGCTTGGGGGCCGATAATTCACCCCTCCACTTT
TRBJ2-5,TRBD1,many,TRBV6-1,CASSYSLDRAETQYF,TGTGCCAGCAGTTACTCTTTGGACAGGGCAGAGACCCAGTACTTC
TRBJ1-2,TRBD1,many,TRBV7-9,CASSLHGTDGYTF,TGTGCCAGCAGCTTACACGGGACAGATGGCTACACCTTC
TRBJ1-5,.,many,TRBV7-2,CASSLVAEARPQHF,TGTGCCAGCAGCTTAGTGGCCGAGGCGCGGCCCCAGCATTTT
TRBJ1-4,.,.,TRBV6-1,CASSPTEARLKLFF,TGTGCCAGCAGCCCGACAGAGGCCAGATTAAAACTGTTTTTT
TRBJ2-7,.,.,TRBV4-1,CASSPGLPAYEQYF,TGCGCCAGCAGCCCAGGACTGCCTGCCTACGAGCAGTACTTC
TRBJ1-1,.,many,TRBV2,CASRLTLDRLNTEAFF,TGTGCCAGCAGGCTGACCTTGGACAGACTAAACACTGAAGCTTTCTTT
TRBJ1-6,.,many,TRBV2,CASNMETYSPLHF,TGTGCCAGCAATATGGAGACCTATTCACCCCTCCACTTT
TRBJ1-5,TRBD1,.,TRBV4-1,CASSQDRGGDNQPQHF,TGCGCCAGCAGCCAGGACAGGGGAGGTGACAATCAGCCCCAGCATTTT
TRBJ2-4,.,.,TRBV2,CAGAGTYLAKNIQYF,TGTGCCGGGGCCGGGACTTACCTAGCCAAAAACATTCAGTACTTC
TRBJ2-5,TRBD1,many,TRBV9,CASSPWDSPTAQYF,TGTGCCAGCAGCCCGTGGGACAGTCCTACGGCCCAGTACTTC
TRBJ2-7,TRBD1,.,TRBV20-1,CSAKGTGGFLYEQYF,TGCAGTGCTAAAGGGACAGGGGGCTTCTTATACGAGCAGTACTTC
TRBJ2-3,.,many,TRBV18,CASSPGSGDTQYF,TGTGCCAGCTCACCAGGGTCAGGGGATACGCAGTATTTT
TRBJ1-5,.,many,TRBV12-3/TRBV12-4,CASSLDPPWAQHF,TGTGCCAGCAGTTTAGACCCACCATGGGCCCAGCATTTT
TRBJ1-3,.,.,TRBV13,CASSFQGGGNTIYF,TGTGCCAGCAGCTTCCAGGGTGGTGGAAACACCATATATTTT
TRBJ2-1,.,many,TRBV11-3,CASSFSGIYNEQFF,TGTGCCAGCAGCTTCTCGGGGATCTACAATGAGCAGTTCTTC
TRBJ1-6,.,few,TRBV20-1,CSARDFSGWDSPLHF,TGCAGTGCTAGAGATTTCTCAGGGTGGGATTCACCCCTCCACTTT
TRBJ2-3,.,few,TRBV7-2,CASSSSEDTQYF,TGTGCCAGCAGCTCCAGCGAAGATACGCAGTATTTT
TRBJ1-5,TRBD1,few,TRBV6-1,CASRAGQGRNQPQHF,TGTGCCAGCAGGGCGGGACAGGGGCGCAATCAGCCCCAGCATTTT
TRBJ2-1,TRBD1,.,TRBV6-1,CASSDSPGTDSSYEQFF,TGTGCCAGCAGTGACTCCCCCGGGACAGACAGCTCCTACGAGCAGTTCTTC
TRBJ2-5,.,.,TRBV6-5,CASQLLDGLRETQYF,TGTGCCAGCCAGTTACTGGACGGCCTCCGGGAGACCCAGTACTTC
TRBJ2-7,TRBD2,.,TRBV4-1,CASSQGGTSGGYEQYF,TGCGCCAGCAGCCAAGGTGGGACTAGCGGGGGATACGAGCAGTACTTC
TRBJ1-4,TRBD1,few,TRBV18,CASSQGQATNEKLFF,TGTGCCAGCTCACAAGGACAGGCAACTAATGAAAAACTGTTTTTT
TRBJ2-6,.,few,TRBV12-3/TRBV12-4,CASSLSRVAGANVLTF,TGTGCCAGCAGTCTTTCCAGGGTGGCCGGGGCCAACGTCCTGACTTTC
TRBJ1-1,.,.,TRBV5-1,CASSWSSGSGNTEAFF,TGCGCCAGCAGCTGGAGCAGTGGAAGCGGGAACACTGAAGCTTTCTTT
TRBJ2-1,TRBD1,few,TRBV9,CASSADRIYNEQFF,TGTGCCAGCAGCGCGGACAGGATCTACAATGAGCAGTTCTTC
TRBJ2-7,.,.,TRBV18,CASSPAQPTYEQYF,TGTGCCAGCTCACCAGCCCAGCCCACCTACGAGCAGTACTTC
TRBJ2-2,.,many,TRBV6-6,CASSYSMGGRRMNTGELFF,TGTGCCAGCAGTTACTCTATGGGGGGACGGAGGATGAACACCGGGGAGCTGTTTTTT
TRBJ2-2,TRBD2,few,TRBV12-3/TRBV12-4,CASSPGGSSGVDGELFF,TGTGCCAGCAGTCCTGGGGGATCTAGCGGGGTGGACGGGGAGCTGTTTTTT
TRBJ2-7,TRBD1,many,TRBV20-1,CSARFPDRIYEQYF,TGCAGTGCTAGATTCCCGGACAGGATCTACGAGCAGTACTTC
TRBJ2-2,TRBD2,.,TRBV4-1,CASSSRGGVDTGELFF,TGCGCCAGCAGCTCTCGGGGGGGCGTAGACACCGGGGAGCTGTTTTTT
TRBJ1-2,.,few,TRBV2,CASSADGRGGGYTF,TGTGCCAGCAGTGCGGACGGCCGCGGGGGTGGCTACACCTTC
TRBJ2-1,.,many,TRBV2,CASQDTLYNEQFF,TGTGCCAGCCAAGACACCCTTTACAATGAGCAGTTCTTC
TRBJ2-2,TRBD2,many,TRBV11-2,CASPGGRTGELFF,TGTGCCAGCCCGGGGGGTCGGACCGGGGAGCTGTTTTTT
TRBJ1-4,TRBD1,many,TRBV6-2/TRBV6-3,CASSYPRTGENEKLFF,TGTGCCAGCAGTTACCCTCGGACAGGCGAGAATGAAAAACTGTTTTTT
TRBJ1-1,TRBD1,many,TRBV2,CASSLGQGEAFF,TGTGCCAGCAGCCTCGGACAGGGTGAAGCTTTCTTT
TRBJ1-2,TRBD1,many,TRBV20-1,CSATGGSNHGYTF,TGCAGTGCAACAGGGGGTAGTAACCATGGCTACACCTTC
TRBJ1-2,.,.,TRBV4-2,CASSQVGSGENYGYTF,TGTGCCAGCAGCCAAGTAGGATCTGGAGAAAACTATGGCTACACCTTC
TRBJ2-1,.,many,TRBV7-9,CASSWRAVDPYNEQFF,TGTGCCAGCAGCTGGAGAGCGGTAGACCCCTACAATGAGCAGTTCTTC
TRBJ1-2,.,few,TRBV28,CASSFPGCGYTF,TGTGCCAGCAGTTTCCCGGGCTGTGGCTACACCTTC
TRBJ2-2,TRBD2,.,TRBV20-1,CSASGTSGGLTGELFF,TGCAGTGCTTCCGGGACTAGCGGGGGACTCACCGGGGAGCTGTTTTTT
TRBJ1-1,TRBD1,.,TRBV7-3,CASSSHRDRGLEAFF,TGTGCCAGCAGCTCACACAGGGACAGGGGGCTTGAAGCTTTCTTT
TRBJ1-1,TRBD1,once,TRBV20-1,CSARPGTGGMNTEAFF,TGCAGTGCTCGTCCCGGGACAGGGGGGATGAACACTGAAGCTTTCTTT
TRBJ2-5,.,.,TRBV6-1,CASSLTPGYQETQYF,TGTGCCAGCAGCCTTACCCCCGGTTACCAAGAGACCCAGTACTTC
TRBJ2-3,.,many,TRBV12-3/TRBV12-4,CASSSHPPPQPFTDTQYF,TGTGCCAGCAGTTCCCACCCTCCTCCGCAGCCATTCACAGATACGCAGTATTTT
TRBJ1-1,TRBD1,many,TRBV3-1,CASSPVTGGLGTEAFF,TGTGCCAGCAGCCCCGTGACAGGGGGCCTGGGCACTGAAGCTTTCTTT